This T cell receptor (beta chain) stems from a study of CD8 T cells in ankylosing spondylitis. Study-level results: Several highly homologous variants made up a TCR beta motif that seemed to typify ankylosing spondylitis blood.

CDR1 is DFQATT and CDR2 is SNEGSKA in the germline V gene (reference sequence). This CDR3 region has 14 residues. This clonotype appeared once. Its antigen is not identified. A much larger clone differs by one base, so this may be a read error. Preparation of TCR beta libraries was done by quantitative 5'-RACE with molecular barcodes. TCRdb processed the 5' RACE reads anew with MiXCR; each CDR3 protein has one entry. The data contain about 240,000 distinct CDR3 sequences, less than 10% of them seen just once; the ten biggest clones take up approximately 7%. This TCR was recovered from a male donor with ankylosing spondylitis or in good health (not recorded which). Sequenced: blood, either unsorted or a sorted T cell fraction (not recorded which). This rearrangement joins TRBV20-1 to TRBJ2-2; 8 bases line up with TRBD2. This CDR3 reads CSARIAGNPGELFF. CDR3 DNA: TGCAGTGCTAGAATAGCGGGGAACCCCGGGGAGCTGTTTTTT.